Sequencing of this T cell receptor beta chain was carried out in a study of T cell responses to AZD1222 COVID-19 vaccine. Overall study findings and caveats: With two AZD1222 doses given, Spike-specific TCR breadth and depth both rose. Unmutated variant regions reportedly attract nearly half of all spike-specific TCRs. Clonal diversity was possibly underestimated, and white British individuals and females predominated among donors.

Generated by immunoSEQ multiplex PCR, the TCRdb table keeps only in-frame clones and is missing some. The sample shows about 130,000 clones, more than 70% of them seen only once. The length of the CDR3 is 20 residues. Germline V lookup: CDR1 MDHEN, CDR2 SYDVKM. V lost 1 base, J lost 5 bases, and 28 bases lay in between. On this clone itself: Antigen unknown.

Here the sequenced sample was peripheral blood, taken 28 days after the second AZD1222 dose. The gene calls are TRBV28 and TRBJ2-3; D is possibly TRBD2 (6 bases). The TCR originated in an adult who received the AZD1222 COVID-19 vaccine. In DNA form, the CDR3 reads TGTGCCAGCAGTTTATTATCACTGGGGGAGTGGGGGGTCACGCAAGATACGCAGTATTTT. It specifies CASSLLSLGEWGVTQDTQYF.